This T cell receptor (beta chain) was retrieved from a study of vaccination and CD4 T cells after COVID-19. Looking at the study overall: Four females and six males made up the convalescents, with two Hispanic.

CDR3 length: 14 amino acids. Germline-derived CDR1 and CDR2 are LNHDA and SQIVND (reference sequence). The germline V and J ends were trimmed by 3 bases and 7 bases, with 13 bases remaining between them. The treatment denotes: approximately 9-day PBMC culture with coronavirus spike peptide pools or control peptides (ViraFEST assay). Days 3 and 7 were when half the medium was replaced with fresh IL-2 medium. About this clonotype itself: Its antigen is still unknown.

Scientists ran DNA taken from cultured CD4+ T cells through the Oncomine TCR Beta short-read assay for sequencing. Researchers extracted genomic DNA from CD4+ T cells that had been cultured. TCRdb re-called the PCR reads with MiXCR, one entry per CDR3 protein. The sample gives 25,000 or so distinct CDR3 sequences, approximately 48% of which show up once; roughly 19% is in the top ten. The chain joins TRBV19 to TRBJ1-5; no clear D. The sequencing here drew on CD4+ T cells from blood, cultured in vitro, taken before SARS-CoV-2 vaccination. The TCR originated in a human donor who received a COVID-19 vaccine. This CDR3 is CASSIGRQSQPQHF. The CDR3 nucleotides read TGTGCCAGTAGTATTGGGAGGCAGAGCCAGCCCCAGCATTTT.